These 16 T cell receptor beta chains originate from one sample sequenced in a study of regulatory T cells in long-lasting Graves disease listed by TCRdb under 2021. Library prep was done by multiplex PCR. The listed sequencing device is Illumina HiSeq 4000. To build TCR beta libraries, CDR3 regions were amplified by Arm-PCR using iRepertoire HTBI primers. TCRdb ran its own pipeline on the public reads, namely fastp trimming at Q25 and MiXCR clone calling, and kept in-frame beta chains. All rows with the same CDR3 protein become a single entry with the most common DNA and genes. In all, the sample holds 200,000 to 250,000 distinct CDR3 sequences, and approximately 16% of those were seen once. The ten largest make up around 20% of the sample. The time point label corresponds to: newly diagnosed GD, antithyroid drugs for less than 3 months. For both TCR sequencing and RNA sequencing, RNA was extracted from PBMCs using TRIzol.

Here the sequenced sample was peripheral blood mononuclear cells (PBMCs), taken at new diagnosis, from a patient treated with antithyroid drugs. The receptors originated from a female donor with Graves disease.

This clonotype was counted at least ten times. The V call is TRBV30, the J call TRBJ2-2, with unresolved D. CDR1 GTSNPN and CDR2 SVGIG come from the germline V gene (reference sequence). Trimming took 2 bases from V and 3 from J, leaving 4 bases between them. This CDR3 comprises 12 residues. The CDR3 is CAWSFHTGELFF. CDR3 in DNA: TGTGCCTGGAGTTTCCACACCGGGGAGCTGTTTTTT. Supplemented by reference TRBV30 and TRBJ2-2, the full variable domain reads SQTIHQWPATLVQPVGSPLSLECTVEGTSNPNLYWYRQAAGRGLQLLFYSVGIGQISSEVPQNLSASRPQDRQFILSSKKLLLSDSGFYLCAWSFHTGELFFGEGSRLTVL.

The chain couples TRBV12-5 to TRBJ1-2; tentative D call: TRBD1 (6 bases). V dropped 4 bases and J dropped 6 bases, with 18 bases sitting between them. This CDR3 spans 15 amino acids. Germline values: CDR1 LGHNT, CDR2 FRNRAP. DNA for the CDR3: TGTGCTAGTGGTTCAACCCCAGGGGATAGAAATGGCTACACCTTC. Amino acid sequence: CASGSTPGDRNGYTF.

This clonotype was seen a handful of times. The chain couples TRBV4-1 to TRBJ1-1; no clear D gene. The CDR3 has 14 residues. V gave up 1 base and J gave up 1 base, with 7 bases separating them. Germline loops: CDR1 MGHRA, CDR2 YSYEKL. CDR3 nucleotide sequence: TGCGCCAGCAGCCAAGTGTCCAAGAACACTGAAGCTTTCTTT. The encoded protein is CASSQVSKNTEAFF.

This clonotype was seen at least ten times. The chain is built from TRBV7-2 and TRBJ2-1; 12 positions match TRBD2. J was trimmed by 0 bases and V by 5 bases; bases with no gene match: 8. There are 18 residues in the CDR3. Germline CDR1 and CDR2: SGHTA and FQGNSA. In DNA, the CDR3 is TGTGCCAGCAGCCGCGGACTAGCGGGACGCCCCTCCTACAATGAGCAGTTCTTC. Encoded protein: CASSRGLAGRPSYNEQFF.

This clonotype was seen repeatedly, ten times or more. V gene TRBV20-1 combines with J gene TRBJ1-4, with TRBD1 matching over 9 bases. Germline lookup yields CDR1 DFQATT and CDR2 SNEGSKA (reference sequence). Trimming at V came to 5 bases and at J to 7 bases, leaving 11 bases not matched to a gene. This CDR3 is 15 amino acids long. The CDR3 sequence: CSAPPGTGMGEKLFF. CDR3 nucleotide sequence: TGCAGTGCTCCGCCCGGGACAGGGATGGGTGAAAAACTGTTTTTT.

This clonotype was counted ten times or more. The CDR3 here is CASSLRPNYGYTF. The DNA of the CDR3 is TGTGCCAGCAGCTTACGACCGAACTATGGCTACACCTTC. J is TRBJ1-2 and V is TRBV5-5; unclear D gene. Trimming removed 2 bases from V and 2 bases from J, with 7 bases in between. The CDR3 extends over 13 amino acids. The germline V gene has CDR1 SGHKS and CDR2 YYEKEE (reference sequence).

In its sample, this clonotype was seen a few times. V usage is TRBV10-3 and J usage is TRBJ2-5, with 9 nucleotides matching TRBD2. Germline assignment: CDR1 ENHRY and CDR2 SYGVKD. The CDR3 consists of 14 residues. V shed 2 bases and J 5 bases; nucleotides not matched to a gene: 3. The CDR3 loop is CAISEAGGPETQYF. CDR3 coding DNA: TGTGCCATCAGTGAGGCGGGAGGGCCCGAGACCCAGTACTTC.

This clonotype has a count of ten or more. J is TRBJ2-1 and V is TRBV5-1; 7 nucleotides agree with TRBD2. This CDR3 is built from 13 residues. Per germline, CDR1 SGHRS and CDR2 YFSETQ. J gave up 5 bases and V 4 bases, and 3 bases lay outside the gene matches. CDR3 sequence (DNA): TGCGCCAGCAGCAACCTAGCGGACAATGAGCAGTTCTTC. It is translated as CASSNLADNEQFF.

In regard to this clonotype: Being one base from a much bigger clone, this may be a read error. The rearrangement uses TRBV6-1 and TRBJ2-1; a possible D gene is TRBD2 (6 bases). The CDR3 is 16 amino acids. V shed 5 bases and J shed 10 bases, with 24 bases lying between them. The germline V gene has CDR1 MNHNS and CDR2 SASEGT. Here the CDR3 reads CASSPLRLGDSYEQFF. In DNA, the CDR3 is TGTGCCAGCAGTCCACTCAGACTAGGCGACTCCTACGAGCAGTTCTTC.

This clonotype was observed at least ten times. The chain has TRBV5-1 and TRBJ2-3; D possibly corresponds to TRBD2 (6 bases). Trimming shortened V by 4 bases and J by 1 base, and 10 bases separated the two germline ends. The CDR3 has 14 residues. Germline V gene sequence: CDR1 SGHRS, CDR2 YFSETQ. CDR3 loop: CASSGSGGTDTQYF. CDR3 nucleotides: TGCGCCAGCAGCGGTAGCGGAGGCACAGATACGCAGTATTTT.

At least ten counts were recorded for this clonotype. The chain links TRBV11-2 to TRBJ2-5; 8 bases fit TRBD1. Germline loops: CDR1 SGHAT, CDR2 FQNNGV. The junction had 8 bases not matched to a gene; V was cut back by 1 base and J by 4 bases. This CDR3 spans 16 amino acids. CDR3 coding DNA: TGTGCCAGCAGCTTAGGTCTGTCAGGGGGCTTAGAGACCCAGTACTTC. It specifies CASSLGLSGGLETQYF.

A single count supports this clonotype. J is TRBJ2-2 and V is TRBV7-6, with TRBD2 identical over 11 bases. J gave up 0 bases and V 5 bases, and 8 bases lay outside the gene matches. The CDR3 consists of 18 residues. CDR1 SGHVS and CDR2 FNYEAQ come from the germline V gene. CDR3 sequence reads: CASSLTLAGGTNTGELFF. DNA for the CDR3: TGTGCCAGCAGCCTGACCCTAGCGGGAGGAACGAACACCGGGGAGCTGTTTTTT.

The sample holds many counts of this clonotype. The rearrangement uses TRBV11-1 and TRBJ1-6; the D gene is possibly TRBD1 (5 bases). Germline-derived CDR1 and CDR2 are SGHAT and FQDESV (reference sequence). Trimming pared 4 bases from V and 0 bases from J, leaving 7 bases between. The CDR3 has 15 amino acids. The CDR3 spells CASSSDSSYNSPLHF. The CDR3 region has the DNA TGTGCCAGCAGCTCCGACAGCTCCTATAATTCACCCCTCCACTTT.

This clonotype has at least ten counts. The CDR3 sequence: CASSLARTGSEGYTF. CDR3 DNA sequence: TGTGCCAGCAGCTTAGCGAGGACAGGATCAGAAGGCTACACCTTC. The gene calls are TRBV7-2 and TRBJ1-2; 7 bases are a match to TRBD1. The germline gives CDR1 SGHTA, CDR2 FQGNSA. V shed 0 bases, J shed 8 bases, and the junction held 9 bases outside the gene matches. The CDR3 is made up of 15 amino acids. Drawing the rest from reference TRBV7-2 and TRBJ1-2, the complete variable domain is GAGVSQSPSNKVTEKGKDVELRCDPISGHTALYWYRQSLGQGLEFLIYFQGNSAPDKSGLPSDRFSAERTGGSVSTLTIQRTQQEDSAVYLCASSLARTGSEGYTFGSGTRLTVV.

The rearrangement links TRBV28 to TRBJ1-2; a possible D gene is TRBD1 (5 bases). This CDR3 spans 15 amino acids. Trimming removed 2 bases from V and 0 bases from J, with 10 bases in between. Germline V gene sequence: CDR1 MDHEN, CDR2 SYDVKM. For the CDR3, the DNA is TGTGCCAGCAGTTTAGGGGGAGAAGCTAACTATGGCTACACCTTC. Translated, it gives CASSLGGEANYGYTF.

This clonotype was observed many times. The chain recombines TRBV6-2 or TRBV6-3 with TRBJ2-7, with D maybe TRBD2 (7 bases). Trimming removed 5 bases from V and 6 bases from J, with 20 bases in between. The CDR3 length is 15 residues. The germline gives CDR1 MNHEY, CDR2 SVGEGT. The CDR3 region has the DNA TGTGCCAGCAGTGACGAAGGGGGGGCTAGTGGCGAGCAGTACTTC. The encoded protein is CASSDEGGASGEQYF.